A selection of T cell receptor beta chains follows, all from one sample in a study of early T cells in non-severe SARS-CoV-2 infection. TCRdb fed the 5' RACE reads into MiXCR, producing one record per CDR3 protein. The sample lists 30,000 to 40,000 distinct CDR3 sequences; under 7% were seen once. This material consisted of whole blood, taken at baseline. The source is an adult who was a healthcare worker with PCR-confirmed SARS-CoV-2 infection or an uninfected control (not recorded which). The conserved cysteine and the conserved F or W are not part of the CDR3 here.

TRBV5-1	TRBJ2-1	ASSLDRRGQYNEQF
TRBV10-3	TRBJ2-5	AVGLDYGGQETQY
TRBV4-3	TRBJ2-2	ASSQNRVDTGELF
TRBV24-1	TRBJ1-5	ATSDARTGTLNQPQH
TRBV7-3	TRBJ2-7	ASSLGTGSPVQY
TRBV3-1	TRBJ2-2	ASRRDTNTGELF
TRBV7-9	TRBJ1-1	ASERNTEAF
TRBV29-1	TRBJ1-1	SVDKGQTDDTEAF
TRBV6-5	TRBJ1-1	ASSSHGVGNTEAF
TRBV5-1	TRBJ2-6	ASSLNLDGYSGANVLT
TRBV20-1	TRBJ2-4	SARLMGLAGTLAKNIQY
TRBV28	TRBJ1-5	ASSFFSLPGQGIPYSNQPQH
TRBV3-1	TRBJ2-2	ASSLSRSAGELF
TRBV27	TRBJ2-2	ASSFYGTTNSGELF
TRBV10-3	TRBJ1-6	AIRGTESPLH
TRBV6-2/TRBV6-3	TRBJ1-2	ASSYPRPEFYGYT
TRBV6-2/TRBV6-3	TRBJ2-4	ASSIPAVAKNIQY
TRBV29-1	TRBJ1-2	SVDPQGALGYGYT
TRBV7-9	TRBJ1-1	ASSPKTGGNTEAF
TRBV4-3	TRBJ2-1	ASSQTDLDEQF
TRBV4-2	TRBJ2-7	ASSRDRGPNYEQY
TRBV4-1	TRBJ1-2	ASSQEDSALYGYT
TRBV30	TRBJ1-6	AWSRDSPLH
TRBV2	TRBJ2-1	ATQELGTYNEQF
TRBV6-2/TRBV6-3	TRBJ2-1	ATVGLALGNEQF
TRBV3-1	TRBJ2-7	ASSQEAEQY
TRBV3-1	TRBJ2-3	ASSTWDRGRGDTQY
TRBV28	TRBJ2-1	ASSLEGGSAYNEQF
TRBV20-1	TRBJ2-3	SATPPTGTGGPDTQY
TRBV10-1	TRBJ2-5	ASSEGRIPLGTQY
TRBV11-1	TRBJ2-1	ASSLLAFPEQF
TRBV6-4	TRBJ2-7	ASSDLNRCESTYEQY
TRBV5-5	TRBJ2-7	ASGVQGTPSYEQY
TRBV20-1	TRBJ2-5	SASSLTQETQY
TRBV12-3/TRBV12-4	TRBJ1-5	ASSPGQGSNQPQH
TRBV28	TRBJ1-6	ASSPGVGALGSPLH
TRBV3-1	TRBJ2-7	ASSQGQAFEQY
TRBV4-3	TRBJ2-3	ASSLARGPDTQY
TRBV30	TRBJ1-1	AWTTGQGAPEAF
TRBV19	TRBJ1-5	ASSIGRQGGYQPQH
TRBV6-2/TRBV6-3	TRBJ1-5	ASSYYSGANQPQH
TRBV29-1	TRBJ2-7	SVLELAGAEQY
TRBV27	TRBJ2-2	ASSSPGQGTGELF
TRBV4-1	TRBJ2-2	ASSQEPSNTGELF
TRBV7-3	TRBJ2-1	ASSLRGTSADEQF
TRBV28	TRBJ1-3	ASSFNLMSSENTIY
TRBV3-1	TRBJ2-2	ASSQARGGQVKSNTGELF